This is a list of T cell receptor beta chains from one sample in a study of molecular identifiers for immune sequencing clone quantification. TCRdb analysed the PCR reads with MiXCR anew, one entry per CDR3 protein. Of more than 550,000 distinct CDR3 sequences in the sample, about 25% were seen once. Sample: naive CD8+ T cells from blood, with Jurkat cell RNA spiked in. These receptors were taken from a human donor in good health. Some libraries in this study had Jurkat cell RNA spiked in. The CDR3 runs from the conserved cysteine through the conserved F or W. Fields, in order: D gene, CDR3 length, V gene, J gene, CDR3 protein. D genes are given only for firm matches.

.,15,TRBV27,TRBJ2-7,CASSITGTKTYEQYF
.,16,TRBV28,TRBJ2-7,CASSRPVRGDSYEQYF
.,14,TRBV15,TRBJ1-1,CATSRDAAGGEAFF
.,14,TRBV4-1,TRBJ2-1,CASSQDGHYNEQFF
.,13,TRBV20-1,TRBJ1-3,CSARGAGAYTIYF
.,12,TRBV6-1,TRBJ2-1,CATVRHRNEQFF
.,16,TRBV12-3/TRBV12-4,TRBJ1-4,CASSPYGTRYNEKLFF
.,14,TRBV5-6,TRBJ2-7,CASSPDGILRAQYF
TRBD1,18,TRBV12-3/TRBV12-4,TRBJ1-6,CASSLGQEKSSYNSPLHF
.,12,TRBV5-1,TRBJ2-7,CASSLASDEQYF
.,16,TRBV19,TRBJ2-7,CASSILVEGPKYEQYF
.,10,TRBV12-3/TRBV12-4,TRBJ2-1,CASMGGEQFF
.,16,TRBV28,TRBJ2-4,CASRLRASEAKNIQYF
.,16,TRBV4-3,TRBJ2-4,CASSQDRFLAKNIQYF
TRBD2,19,TRBV7-3,TRBJ2-1,CASSPAASGIPLSYNEQFF
.,15,TRBV6-1,TRBJ1-1,CASSEQEGLNTEAFF
.,16,TRBV18,TRBJ2-7,CASSPPGPIHTYEQYF
TRBD2,17,TRBV6-2/TRBV6-3,TRBJ2-5,CASSPSAASGGFRDQYF
.,15,TRBV6-2/TRBV6-3,TRBJ1-6,CASTYGSSYNSPLHF
.,14,TRBV5-1,TRBJ2-5,CASSLGQTQETQYF
TRBD2,16,TRBV5-4,TRBJ2-7,CASSGAGTSGMYEQYF
.,13,TRBV19,TRBJ2-1,CASSIGGHNEQFF
.,14,TRBV29-1,TRBJ1-1,CSVTDSGRNTEAFF
TRBD1,14,TRBV20-1,TRBJ1-2,CSARFRRGQDGYTF
.,12,TRBV29-1,TRBJ2-6,CSGISGANVLTF
.,16,TRBV5-1,TRBJ1-1,CASGYRETGLNTEAFF
.,15,TRBV27,TRBJ2-2,CASSPSPWDTGELFF
.,13,TRBV12-3/TRBV12-4,TRBJ1-5,CASSLGAHQPQHF
TRBD1,20,TRBV4-3,TRBJ2-6,CASSQGGQRMVVSGANVLTF